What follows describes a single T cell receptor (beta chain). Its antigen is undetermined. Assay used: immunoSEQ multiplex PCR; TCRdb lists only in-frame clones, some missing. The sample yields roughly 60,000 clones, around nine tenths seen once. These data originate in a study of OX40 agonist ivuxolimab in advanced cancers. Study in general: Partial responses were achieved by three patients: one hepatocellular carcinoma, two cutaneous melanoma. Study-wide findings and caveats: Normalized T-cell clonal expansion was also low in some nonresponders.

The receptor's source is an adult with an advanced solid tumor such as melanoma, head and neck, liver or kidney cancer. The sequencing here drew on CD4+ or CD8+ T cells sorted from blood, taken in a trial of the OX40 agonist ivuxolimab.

DNA for the CDR3: TGCAGCGTTGGCCCTGGGGCCAACGTCCTGACTTTC. As protein: CSVGPGANVLTF. The chain links TRBV29-1 to TRBJ2-6; no clear D. Between the trimmed V and J ends, which lost 4 bases and 2 bases, there was a span of 3 bases. This CDR3 region has 12 residues. CDR1 SQVTM and CDR2 ANQGSEA come from the germline V gene. Combining the CDR3 with reference TRBV29-1 and TRBJ2-6 gives the whole variable domain SAVISQKPSRDICQRGTSLTIQCQVDSQVTMMFWYRQQPGQSLTLIATANQGSEATYESGFVIDKFPISRPNLTFSTLTVSNMSPEDSSIYLCSVGPGANVLTFGAGSRLTVL.